This TCR beta chain was obtained from a study of T cell repertoires in cytomegalovirus infection. Study-level background: Public TCR beta signatures were indicative of both CMV infection and a matching HLA type.

The CDR3 consists of 15 residues. Germline CDR1 and CDR2: PRHDT and FYEKMQ (reference sequence). Between the trimmed V and J ends, which lost 2 bases and 3 bases, there was a span of 10 bases. TCRdb independently ran MiXCR on the reads; one entry per CDR3 protein. There are approximately 250,000 distinct CDR3 sequences in the sample; about 7% occur only once, and around 6% lies in the top ten. Study-wide results and limits: HLA-C-restricted, CMV-specific TCR beta clonotypes were dominant ex vivo. Totalled public TCR beta family frequency picked out people who carried CMV plus the relevant HLA.

This clonotype was seen more than once but under ten times. Its cognate antigen is unknown. The chain is built from TRBV13 and TRBJ1-4; no clear D. The sequenced sample was PBMCs. The receptor was isolated from a human donor in good health (CMV status not recorded). Some clones in this sample may be carry-over from other donors' samples. CDR3 bases: TGTGCCAGCAGCTTATGGGGAGCTGCTAATGAAAAACTGTTTTTT. Translating gives CASSLWGAANEKLFF.